Following are 27 T cell receptor beta chains from one sample sequenced in a study of cytomegalovirus exposure and HLA in healthy donors. Researchers ran the PCR with 60 Vbeta and 13 Jbeta primers. TCRdb's copy holds only in-frame clones and misses some; the assay was immunoSEQ multiplex PCR. The data hold about 130,000 clones, with 55% to 75% observed a single time. Sequencing was performed on PBMCs. These receptor sequences come from a young man in good health and CMV-seronegative.

The chain is built from TRBV14 and TRBJ1-1; perhaps TRBD1 as D (5 bases). V gave up 0 bases and J gave up 6 bases, with 14 bases separating them. Germline CDR1 and CDR2: SGHDN and FVKESK. The CDR3 runs to 15 residues. This CDR3 is CASSQDVGGSAEAFF. CDR3 in DNA: TGTGCCAGCAGCCAAGATGTTGGGGGGAGTGCTGAAGCTTTCTTT.

Comments on this clone: Compared with germline, one end of the junction differs, possibly owing to a read error. V usage is TRBV7-2 and J usage is TRBJ1-1, with D tentatively TRBD1 (6 bases). The CDR3 totals 13 residues. In germline, CDR1 is SGHTA, CDR2 FQGNSA. CDR3 loop: CASSLGGDTEAFF. For the CDR3, the DNA is TGTGCCAGCAGCTTAGGAGGGGACACAGAAGCTTTCTTT.

The chain combines TRBV5-1 with TRBJ1-2; 7 bases align to TRBD1. V was clipped by 2 bases and J by 3 bases; unmatched bases: 1. Looked up from germline, CDR1 is SGHRS and CDR2 is YFSETQ. This CDR3 comprises 13 residues. The CDR3 bases are TGCGCCAGCAGCTTCGACAGGGACTATGGCTACACCTTC. Translated, it gives CASSFDRDYGYTF.

The chain links TRBV27 to TRBJ1-6; D might be TRBD1 (5 bases). V was trimmed by 8 bases and J by 4 bases, leaving 18 bases between them. Germline V CDR1 and CDR2: MNHEY, SMNVEV (reference sequence). This CDR3 is built from 16 residues. CDR3 sequence: CASSTISRGYNSPLHF. The DNA of the CDR3 is TGTGCCAGCTCCACTATCTCAAGGGGTTATAATTCACCCCTCCACTTT.

The rearrangement uses TRBV7-2 and TRBJ2-1, with 9 bases matching TRBD2. Germline CDR1 reads SGHTA; CDR2 reads FQGNSA. V was pared by 6 bases and J by 8 bases, with 11 bases of the junction left unmatched. This CDR3 is built from 15 residues. CDR3 in amino acids: CASRSLWRGGHEQFF. For the CDR3, the DNA is TGTGCCAGCAGATCTCTGTGGCGGGGGGGCCATGAGCAGTTCTTC. Combining the CDR3 with reference TRBV7-2 and TRBJ2-1 gives the whole variable domain GAGVSQSPSNKVTEKGKDVELRCDPISGHTALYWYRQSLGQGLEFLIYFQGNSAPDKSGLPSDRFSAERTGGSVSTLTIQRTQQEDSAVYLCASRSLWRGGHEQFFGPGTRLTVL.

This sequence joins TRBV7-2 and TRBJ2-7, with D tentatively TRBD2 (5 bases). Germline assignment: CDR1 SGHTA and CDR2 FQGNSA. The length of the CDR3 is 15 residues. V gave up 5 bases and J gave up 5 bases, with 19 bases separating them. In DNA form, the CDR3 reads TGTGCCAGCAGCCCTAGCTACGGGTTGTACGACGAGCAGTACTTC. This gives the protein CASSPSYGLYDEQYF.

In its sample, this clone was seen once. The V and J genes are TRBV10-3 and TRBJ2-5; D is unresolved. The germline V and J ends were trimmed by 2 bases and 1 base, with 8 bases remaining between them. Germline CDR1 reads ENHRY; CDR2 reads SYGVKD. The CDR3 has 14 residues. The CDR3 bases are TGTGCCATCAGTGAGGCGGCAGTCCAAGAGACCCAGTACTTC. It specifies CAISEAAVQETQYF.

J is TRBJ1-1 and V is TRBV10-1, with 7 bases that match TRBD1. Germline loops: CDR1 WNHNN, CDR2 SYGVQD (reference sequence). With 5 bases clipped from V and 3 bases from J, the junction kept 3 bases outside the gene matches. This CDR3 has 13 amino acids. The CDR3 DNA reads TGCGCCAGCAGTCTCACAGGGGACACTGAAGCTTTCTTT. Its translation is CASSLTGDTEAFF.

This chain joins TRBV6-5 and TRBJ2-7; a weak D match, TRBD1 (6 bases). The length of the CDR3 is 14 residues. The germline CDR1 and CDR2 sequences are MNHEY and SVGAGI. Trimming took off 5 bases at V and 3 bases at J, with 14 bases between the two ends. CDR3 sequence: CASSAGQRLYEQYF. For the CDR3, the DNA is TGTGCCAGCAGTGCAGGACAGCGCCTCTACGAGCAGTACTTC.

About this clone: The junction and the germline gene differ at one end; a read error may be behind it. The rearrangement joins TRBV9 to TRBJ1-1, with TRBD1 as a possible D gene (6 bases). In germline, CDR1 is SGDLS, CDR2 YYNGEE. The CDR3 extends over 19 amino acids. The CDR3 loop is CSSSFTLTELRTDNTEAFF. CDR3 bases: TGTTCCAGCAGCTTCACCTTGACAGAACTAAGGACAGATAACACTGAAGCTTTCTTT. The complete variable domain, with remaining parts taken from reference TRBV9 and TRBJ1-1, reads DSGVTQTPKHLITATGQRVTLRCSPRSGDLSVYWYQQSLDQGLQFLIQYYNGEERAKGNILERFSAQQFPDLHSELNLSSLELGDSALYFCSSSFTLTELRTDNTEAFFGQGTRLTVV.

The chain has TRBV9 and TRBJ2-3, with TRBD2 as a possible D gene (5 bases). V was shortened by 0 bases and J by 2 bases, with 7 bases between the two germline ends. The CDR3 has 14 residues. CDR1 SGDLS and CDR2 YYNGEE come from the germline V gene. The CDR3 sequence: CASSVVEATDTQYF. CDR3 DNA sequence: TGTGCCAGCAGCGTAGTGGAGGCCACAGATACGCAGTATTTT.

The chain carries TRBV11-2 and TRBJ2-5, with a possible D match to TRBD1 (6 bases). CDR1 is SGHAT, CDR2 FQNNGV, per germline. The CDR3 runs 14 residues. The V and J ends lost 5 bases and 4 bases respectively, with 14 bases between them. The chain's CDR3 is CASSPPWGRETQYF. CDR3 DNA: TGTGCCAGCAGCCCCCCCTGGGGGCGAGAGACCCAGTACTTC.

In this sample, this clone turned up a few times. The rearrangement joins TRBV9 to TRBJ2-7; 10 bases are shared with TRBD2. V gave up 0 bases and J gave up 3 bases; unmatched junction bases: 6. Germline-derived CDR1 and CDR2 are SGDLS and YYNGEE. This CDR3 spans 16 amino acids. The CDR3 DNA sequence: TGTGCCAGCAGCGTAGGGTGGACTAGCGGTCGCTACGAGCAGTACTTC. It specifies CASSVGWTSGRYEQYF.

This chain joins TRBV18 and TRBJ2-7; 10 bases align to TRBD1. This CDR3 has 15 residues. J was trimmed by 3 bases and V by 5 bases; bases with no gene match: 7. Germline V gives CDR1 KGHSH, CDR2 LQKENI. The chain's CDR3 is CASSASGQGFYEQYF. CDR3 nucleotide sequence: TGTGCCAGCTCAGCATCGGGACAGGGGTTCTACGAGCAGTACTTC.

This chain joins TRBV18 and TRBJ2-3; 10 bases line up with TRBD2. Germline loops: CDR1 KGHSH, CDR2 LQKENI. The CDR3 extends over 23 amino acids. With V trimmed by 3 bases and J by 0 bases, 24 bases remained unmatched. For the CDR3, the DNA is TGTGCCAGCTCACCCTTGGAGCCTAGCGGGGGCCCCGACCCCATCTCGAGCACAGATACGCAGTATTTT. Residues: CASSPLEPSGGPDPISSTDTQYF.

The chain employs TRBV5-4 and TRBJ2-1, with 9 bases aligning to TRBD2. After removal of 2 bases from V and 5 bases from J, the junction contained 8 bases not matched to a gene. This CDR3 region has 16 residues. Germline CDR1 SGHNT, CDR2 YYREEE (reference sequence). The CDR3 loop reads CASSFFISGGHNEQFF. The CDR3 DNA reads as TGTGCCAGCAGCTTCTTTATTAGCGGGGGCCACAATGAGCAGTTCTTC.

This clone has just a few counts. The rearrangement links TRBV19 to TRBJ1-3, with D hard to call. Germline values: CDR1 LNHDA, CDR2 SQIVND (reference sequence). The CDR3 covers 13 residues. V shed 8 bases and J shed 2 bases, with 10 bases lying between them. CDR3 loop: CASGWRTGNTIYF. In DNA, the CDR3 is TGTGCCAGTGGGTGGAGAACTGGAAACACCATATATTTT.

The rearrangement joins TRBV5-1 to TRBJ1-1; 7 bases are shared with TRBD1. Germline values: CDR1 SGHRS, CDR2 YFSETQ. Germline trimming cut 0 bases from V and 0 bases from J; bases unmatched to any gene: 2. CDR3 length equals 15 residues. The CDR3 DNA reads as TGCGCCAGCAGCTTGGGGGGGACAGTGAACACTGAAGCTTTCTTT. Translated: CASSLGGTVNTEAFF.

This clone was counted ten times or more. The chain carries TRBV9 and TRBJ1-2; D remains ambiguous. The CDR3 spans 12 residues. Per germline, CDR1 SGDLS and CDR2 YYNGEE. The V end lost 0 bases, the J end lost 6 bases, and 6 bases lay between the germline ends. CDR3 nucleotide sequence: TGTGCCAGCAGCGTAGACTTGGATGGCTACACCTTC. It codes for CASSVDLDGYTF. Based on the CDR3 plus reference TRBV9 and TRBJ1-2, the full variable domain is DSGVTQTPKHLITATGQRVTLRCSPRSGDLSVYWYQQSLDQGLQFLIQYYNGEERAKGNILERFSAQQFPDLHSELNLSSLELGDSALYFCASSVDLDGYTFGSGTRLTVV.

This clone showed up just a few times. The chain combines TRBV5-6 with TRBJ1-4, with D unclear. The CDR3 sequence is 15 residues long. V was clipped by 0 bases and J by 5 bases, with 11 bases between them. Germline lookup yields CDR1 SGHDT and CDR2 YYEEEE. CDR3 protein: CASSLGLRENEKLFF. DNA of the CDR3: TGTGCCAGCAGCTTGGGGCTAAGGGAGAATGAAAAACTGTTTTTT. The entire variable domain, with the rest obtained from reference TRBV5-6 and TRBJ1-4, is as follows: DAGVTQSPTHLIKTRGQQVTLRCSPKSGHDTVSWYQQALGQGPQFIFQYYEEEERQRGNFPDRFSGHQFPNYSSELNVNALLLGDSALYLCASSLGLRENEKLFFGSGTQLSVL.

The chain employs TRBV5-4 and TRBJ1-3, with D perhaps matching TRBD1 (5 bases). Trimming removed 0 bases from V and 0 bases from J, with 13 bases in between. The CDR3 runs 17 residues. Germline loops: CDR1 SGHNT, CDR2 YYREEE (reference sequence). The chain's CDR3 is CASSLAGRGGSGNTIYF. CDR3 sequence (DNA): TGTGCCAGCAGCTTGGCCGGCCGCGGGGGCTCTGGAAACACCATATATTTT.

V gene TRBV10-2 combines with J gene TRBJ1-1, with D possibly being TRBD1 (6 bases). This CDR3 spans 12 amino acids. V was trimmed by 1 base and J by 7 bases, leaving 7 bases between them. CDR1 and CDR2 from the germline V gene are WSHSY and SAAADI. The CDR3 DNA sequence: TGCGCCAGCAGTGAGTTAGGGGGTGAAGCTTTCTTT. Translation gives CASSELGGEAFF.

V usage is TRBV5-1 and J usage is TRBJ1-4; TRBD1 aligns across 7 bases. This CDR3 spans 17 amino acids. Trimming took 0 bases from V and 8 from J; bases not matched to a gene: 13. Germline values: CDR1 SGHRS, CDR2 YFSETQ. CDR3 protein: CASSLEGVGQEGEKLFF. DNA for the CDR3: TGCGCCAGCAGCTTGGAGGGTGTAGGACAGGAGGGCGAAAAACTGTTTTTT.

The rearrangement uses TRBV7-6 and TRBJ1-1; tentatively, D is TRBD1 (5 bases). CDR1 and CDR2 (germline): SGHVS, FNYEAQ. The CDR3 totals 11 residues. Between the trimmed V and J ends, which lost 5 bases and 6 bases, there was a span of 7 bases. The CDR3 here is CASSPGAEAFF. In DNA form, the CDR3 reads TGTGCCAGCAGCCCGGGGGCTGAAGCTTTCTTT.

This chain connects TRBV7-6 to TRBJ2-7, with 8 nucleotides matching TRBD2. Trimming cost V 5 bases and J 3 bases; bases outside gene matches: 6. Germline V gives CDR1 SGHVS, CDR2 FNYEAQ. The CDR3 length is 14 residues. The CDR3 bases are TGTGCCAGCAGCCAACTAACTAGCGGCTACGAGCAGTACTTC. Translated: CASSQLTSGYEQYF.

This chain joins TRBV18 and TRBJ1-1, with D possibly TRBD1 on 5 matching bases. Germline V gene sequence: CDR1 KGHSH, CDR2 LQKENI. The CDR3 loop spans 14 amino acids. V dropped 3 bases and J dropped 1 base, with 9 bases sitting between them. CDR3 in amino acids: CASSPWGGNTEAFF. The CDR3, as DNA: TGTGCCAGCTCACCTTGGGGGGGGAACACTGAAGCTTTCTTT.

The chain carries TRBV13 and TRBJ2-5; 7 positions match TRBD1. The DNA end is a closer match to TRBJ2-7, so the J assignment may be wrong. The CDR3 has 15 residues. Germline V lookup: CDR1 PRHDT, CDR2 FYEKMQ (reference sequence). DNA for the CDR3: TGTGCCAGCAGCCCCGGACAGGCTTCCACCTACGAGCAGTACTTC. Protein sequence: CASSPGQASTYEQYF.